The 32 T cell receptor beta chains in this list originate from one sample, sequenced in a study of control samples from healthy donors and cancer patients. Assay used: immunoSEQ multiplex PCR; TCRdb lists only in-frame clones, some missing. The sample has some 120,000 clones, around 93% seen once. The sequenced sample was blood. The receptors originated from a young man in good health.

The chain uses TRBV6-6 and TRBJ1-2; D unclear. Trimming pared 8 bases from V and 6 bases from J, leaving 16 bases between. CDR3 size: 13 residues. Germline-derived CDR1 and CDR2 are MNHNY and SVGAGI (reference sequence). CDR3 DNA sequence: TGTGCCAGCGGGCAGGATGCATCTCATGGCTACACCTTC. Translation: CASGQDASHGYTF.

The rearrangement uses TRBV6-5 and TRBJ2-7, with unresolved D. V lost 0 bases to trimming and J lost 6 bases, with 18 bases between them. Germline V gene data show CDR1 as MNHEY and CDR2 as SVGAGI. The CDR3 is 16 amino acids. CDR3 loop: CASSYSLAGQDVEQYF. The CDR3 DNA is TGTGCCAGCAGTTACTCGTTAGCAGGCCAGGATGTCGAGCAGTACTTC.

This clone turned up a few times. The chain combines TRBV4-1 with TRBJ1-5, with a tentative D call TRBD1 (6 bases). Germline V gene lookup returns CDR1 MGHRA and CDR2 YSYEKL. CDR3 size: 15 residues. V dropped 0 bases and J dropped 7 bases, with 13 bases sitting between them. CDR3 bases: TGCGCCAGCAGCCAAGAACGGGGGGGCCTGCAGCCCCAGCATTTT. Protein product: CASSQERGGLQPQHF.

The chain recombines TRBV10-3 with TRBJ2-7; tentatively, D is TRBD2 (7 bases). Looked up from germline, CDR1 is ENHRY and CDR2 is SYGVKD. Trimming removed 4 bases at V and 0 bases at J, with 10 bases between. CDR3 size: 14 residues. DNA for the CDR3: TGTGCCATCAGTGGGGGGGGCGTCTCCTACGAGCAGTACTTC. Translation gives CAISGGGVSYEQYF.

The CDR3, as DNA: TGTGCCAGCAGCTCCAGCGGGGGCGCAGATACGCAGTATTTT. Translating gives CASSSSGGADTQYF. The chain recombines TRBV5-4 with TRBJ2-3; 8 bases match TRBD2. The germline gives CDR1 SGHNT, CDR2 YYREEE (reference sequence). The V and J ends lost 3 bases and 4 bases, in that order; junction bases with no gene match: 4. This CDR3 region has 14 residues.

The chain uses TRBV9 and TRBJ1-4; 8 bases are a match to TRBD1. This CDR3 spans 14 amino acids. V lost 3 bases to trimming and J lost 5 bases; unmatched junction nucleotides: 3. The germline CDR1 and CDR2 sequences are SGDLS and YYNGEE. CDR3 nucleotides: TGTGCCAGCAGCGGGGACAGGTCGAATGAAAAACTGTTTTTT. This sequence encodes CASSGDRSNEKLFF.

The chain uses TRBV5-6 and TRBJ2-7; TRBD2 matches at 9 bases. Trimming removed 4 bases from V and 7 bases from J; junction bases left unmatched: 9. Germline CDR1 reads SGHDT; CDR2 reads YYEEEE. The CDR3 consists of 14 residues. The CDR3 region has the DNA TGTGCCAGCAGCCCAGAGCGGGGGGCGAGGGAGCAGTACTTC. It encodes CASSPERGAREQYF.

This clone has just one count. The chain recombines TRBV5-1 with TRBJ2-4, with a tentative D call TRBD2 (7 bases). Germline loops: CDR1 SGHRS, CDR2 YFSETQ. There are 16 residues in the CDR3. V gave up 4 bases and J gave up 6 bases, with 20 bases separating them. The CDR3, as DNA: TGCGCCAGCAGCGTGAAGCCCCCAGGGGAGGGAAACATTCAGTACTTC. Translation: CASSVKPPGEGNIQYF.

DNA of the CDR3: TGCGCCAGCAGCCCCTCGAGCGCCGTTACTCAGCCCCAGCATTTT. Amino acids: CASSPSSAVTQPQHF. This chain connects TRBV4-1 to TRBJ1-5, with D hard to call. The V gene's germline CDR1 is MGHRA and CDR2 YSYEKL. V was clipped by 4 bases and J by 6 bases, with 16 bases between them. The CDR3 sequence is 15 residues long.

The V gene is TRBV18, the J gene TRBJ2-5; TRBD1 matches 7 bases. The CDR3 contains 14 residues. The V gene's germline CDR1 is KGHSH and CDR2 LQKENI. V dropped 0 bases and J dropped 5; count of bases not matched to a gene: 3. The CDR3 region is CASSPPGGGETQYF. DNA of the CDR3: TGTGCCAGCTCACCACCAGGGGGCGGGGAGACCCAGTACTTC.

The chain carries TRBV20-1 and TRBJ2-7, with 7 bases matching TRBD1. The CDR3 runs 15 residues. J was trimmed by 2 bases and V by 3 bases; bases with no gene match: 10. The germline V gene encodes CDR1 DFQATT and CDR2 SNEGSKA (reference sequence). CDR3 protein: CSASPRDRVTYEQYF. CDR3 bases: TGCAGTGCTAGTCCACGGGACAGAGTAACCTACGAGCAGTACTTC.

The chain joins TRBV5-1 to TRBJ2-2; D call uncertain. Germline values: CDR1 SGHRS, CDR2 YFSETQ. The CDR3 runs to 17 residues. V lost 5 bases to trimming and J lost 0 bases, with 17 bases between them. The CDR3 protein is CASSRAPIHANTGELFF. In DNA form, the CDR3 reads TGCGCCAGCAGTCGGGCCCCAATCCATGCGAACACCGGGGAGCTGTTTTTT.

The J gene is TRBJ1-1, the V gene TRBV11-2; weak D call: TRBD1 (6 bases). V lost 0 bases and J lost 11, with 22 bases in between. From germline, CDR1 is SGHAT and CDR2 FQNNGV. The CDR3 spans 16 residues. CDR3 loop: CASSLDLSGGRGGAFF. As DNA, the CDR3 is TGTGCCAGCAGCTTAGATCTTTCTGGGGGGCGAGGAGGCGCTTTCTTT.

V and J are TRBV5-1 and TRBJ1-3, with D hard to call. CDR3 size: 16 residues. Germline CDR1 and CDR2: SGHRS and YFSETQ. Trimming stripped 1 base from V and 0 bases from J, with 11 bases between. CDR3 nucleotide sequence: TGCGCCAGCAGCTTGTGGGAAAACAGCTCTGGAAACACCATATATTTT. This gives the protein CASSLWENSSGNTIYF.

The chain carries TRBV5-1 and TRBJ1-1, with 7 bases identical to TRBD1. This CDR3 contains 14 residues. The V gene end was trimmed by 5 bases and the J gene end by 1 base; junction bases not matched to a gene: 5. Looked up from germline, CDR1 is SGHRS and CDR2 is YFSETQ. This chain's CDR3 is CASRYRGRNTEAFF. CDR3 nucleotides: TGCGCCAGCAGGTACAGGGGCCGGAACACTGAAGCTTTCTTT.

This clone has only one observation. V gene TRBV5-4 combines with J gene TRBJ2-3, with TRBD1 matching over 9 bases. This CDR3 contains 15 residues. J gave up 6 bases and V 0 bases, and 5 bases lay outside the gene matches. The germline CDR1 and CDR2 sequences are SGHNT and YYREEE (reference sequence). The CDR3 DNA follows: TGTGCCAGCAGCTTGGTTACAGGGGGCGGCGATACGCAGTATTTT. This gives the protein CASSLVTGGGDTQYF.

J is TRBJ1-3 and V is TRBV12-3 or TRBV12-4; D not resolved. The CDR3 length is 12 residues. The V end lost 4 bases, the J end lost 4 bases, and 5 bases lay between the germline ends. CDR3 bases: TGTGCCAGCAGTTGGTTGGGAAACACCATATATTTT. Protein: CASSWLGNTIYF.

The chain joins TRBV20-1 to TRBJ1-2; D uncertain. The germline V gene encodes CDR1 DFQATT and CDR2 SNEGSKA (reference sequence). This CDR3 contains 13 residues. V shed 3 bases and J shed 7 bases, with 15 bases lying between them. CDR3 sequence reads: CSASRPAEVGYTF. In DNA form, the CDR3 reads TGCAGTGCTAGTCGGCCCGCCGAAGTTGGCTACACCTTC.

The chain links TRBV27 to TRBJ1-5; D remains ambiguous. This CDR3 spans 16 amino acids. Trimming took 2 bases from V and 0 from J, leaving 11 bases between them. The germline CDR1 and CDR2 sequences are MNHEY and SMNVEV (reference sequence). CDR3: CASSLLGIHSNQPQHF. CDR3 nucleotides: TGTGCCAGCAGTTTACTAGGCATACATAGCAATCAGCCCCAGCATTTT.

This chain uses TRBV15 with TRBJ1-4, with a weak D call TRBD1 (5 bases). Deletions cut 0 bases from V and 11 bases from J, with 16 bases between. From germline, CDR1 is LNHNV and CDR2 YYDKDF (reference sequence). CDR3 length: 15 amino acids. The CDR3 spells CATSRDLGGKRKLFF. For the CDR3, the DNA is TGTGCCACCAGCAGAGATCTCGGGGGGAAACGTAAACTGTTTTTT.

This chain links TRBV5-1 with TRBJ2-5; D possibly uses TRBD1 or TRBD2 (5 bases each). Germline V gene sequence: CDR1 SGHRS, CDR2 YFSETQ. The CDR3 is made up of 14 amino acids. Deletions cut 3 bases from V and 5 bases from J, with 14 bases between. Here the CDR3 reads CASSSSEGPETQYF. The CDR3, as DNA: TGCGCCAGCAGCTCGTCCGAGGGGCCCGAGACCCAGTACTTC. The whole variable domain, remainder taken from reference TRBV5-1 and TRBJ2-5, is KAGVTQTPRYLIKTRGQQVTLSCSPISGHRSVSWYQQTPGQGLQFLFEYFSETQRNKGNFPGRFSGRQFSNSRSEMNVSTLELGDSALYLCASSSSEGPETQYFGPGTRLLVL.

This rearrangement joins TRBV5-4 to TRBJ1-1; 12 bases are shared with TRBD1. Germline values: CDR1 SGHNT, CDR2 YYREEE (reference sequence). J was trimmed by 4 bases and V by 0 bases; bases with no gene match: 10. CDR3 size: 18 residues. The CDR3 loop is CASSLGGDRGPFGTEAFF. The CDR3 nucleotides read TGTGCCAGCAGCTTGGGCGGGGACAGGGGGCCCTTTGGCACTGAAGCTTTCTTT.

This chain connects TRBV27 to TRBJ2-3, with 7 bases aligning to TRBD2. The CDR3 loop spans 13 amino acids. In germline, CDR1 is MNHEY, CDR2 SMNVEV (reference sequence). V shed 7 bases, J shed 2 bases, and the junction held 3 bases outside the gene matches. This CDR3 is CASKREVTDTQYF. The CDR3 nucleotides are TGTGCCAGCAAGCGGGAAGTCACAGATACGCAGTATTTT.

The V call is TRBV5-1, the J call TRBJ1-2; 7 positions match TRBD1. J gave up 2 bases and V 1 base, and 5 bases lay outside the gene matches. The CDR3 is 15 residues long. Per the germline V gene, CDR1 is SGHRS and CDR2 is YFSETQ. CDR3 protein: CASSLLFRGNYGYTF. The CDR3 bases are TGCGCCAGCAGCTTGTTATTCAGGGGGAACTATGGCTACACCTTC.

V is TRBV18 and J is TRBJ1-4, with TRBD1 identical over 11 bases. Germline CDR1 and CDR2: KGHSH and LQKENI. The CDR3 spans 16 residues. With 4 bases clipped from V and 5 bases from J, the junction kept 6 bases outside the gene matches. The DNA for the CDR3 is TGTGCCAGCTCACTACGGACAGGGGGCGCGAATGAAAAACTGTTTTTT. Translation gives CASSLRTGGANEKLFF.

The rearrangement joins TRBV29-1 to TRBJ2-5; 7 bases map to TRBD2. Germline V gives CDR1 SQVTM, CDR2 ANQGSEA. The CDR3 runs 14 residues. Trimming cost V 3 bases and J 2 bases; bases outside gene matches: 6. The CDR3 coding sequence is TGCAGCGTTGACCCGGGGAGGGGACAAGAGACCCAGTACTTC. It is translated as CSVDPGRGQETQYF.

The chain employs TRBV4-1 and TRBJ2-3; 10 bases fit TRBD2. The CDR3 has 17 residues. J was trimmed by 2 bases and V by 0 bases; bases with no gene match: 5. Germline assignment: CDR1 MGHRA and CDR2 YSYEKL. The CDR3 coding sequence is TGCGCCAGCAGCCAAGATTGGCTAGCGGGGGCCACAGATACGCAGTATTTT. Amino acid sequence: CASSQDWLAGATDTQYF.

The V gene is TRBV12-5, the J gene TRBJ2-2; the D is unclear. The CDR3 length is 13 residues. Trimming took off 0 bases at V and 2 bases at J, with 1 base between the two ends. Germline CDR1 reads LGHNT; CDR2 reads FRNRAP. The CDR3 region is CASGLVNTGELFF. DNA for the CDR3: TGTGCTAGTGGTTTGGTCAACACCGGGGAGCTGTTTTTT.

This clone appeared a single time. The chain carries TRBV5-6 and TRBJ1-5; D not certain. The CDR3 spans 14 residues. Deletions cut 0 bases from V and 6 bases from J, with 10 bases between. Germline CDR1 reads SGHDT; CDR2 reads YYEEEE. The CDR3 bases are TGTGCCAGCAGCTTGGGATCGGCAGCTCAGCCCCAGCATTTT. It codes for CASSLGSAAQPQHF.

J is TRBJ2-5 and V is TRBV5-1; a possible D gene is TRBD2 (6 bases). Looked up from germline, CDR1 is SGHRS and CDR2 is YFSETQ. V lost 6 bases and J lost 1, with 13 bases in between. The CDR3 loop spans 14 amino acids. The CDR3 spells CASTHGGFQETQYF. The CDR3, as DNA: TGCGCCAGCACCCATGGAGGGTTCCAAGAGACCCAGTACTTC.

CDR3 region: CASSQRFTGDTYEQYF. Written as DNA, the CDR3 is TGCGCCAGCAGCCAACGGTTTACAGGGGATACCTACGAGCAGTACTTC. The rearrangement uses TRBV4-1 and TRBJ2-7; 7 nucleotides align to TRBD1. The CDR3 contains 16 residues. The V segment lost 2 bases and the J segment 2 bases; nucleotides outside the gene matches: 9. CDR1 and CDR2 (germline): MGHRA, YSYEKL.

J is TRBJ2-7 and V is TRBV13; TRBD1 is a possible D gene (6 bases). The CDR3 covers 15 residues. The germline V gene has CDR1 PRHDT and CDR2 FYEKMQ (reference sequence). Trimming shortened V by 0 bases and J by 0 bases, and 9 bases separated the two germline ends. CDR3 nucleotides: TGTGCCAGCAGCTTAGGTCCGGACAGCTCCTACGAGCAGTACTTC. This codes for CASSLGPDSSYEQYF.